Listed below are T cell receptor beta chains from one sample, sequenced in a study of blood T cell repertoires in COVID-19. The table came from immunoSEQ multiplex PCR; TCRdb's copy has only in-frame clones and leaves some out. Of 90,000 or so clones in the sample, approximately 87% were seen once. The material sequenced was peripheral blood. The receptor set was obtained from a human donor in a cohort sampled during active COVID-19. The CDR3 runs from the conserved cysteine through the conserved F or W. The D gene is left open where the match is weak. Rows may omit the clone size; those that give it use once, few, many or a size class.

cdr3_nt: TGTGCCAGCAGCCTGGACAGCGGAGTCCCTGGAAACACCATATATTTT
cdr3_aa: CASSLDSGVPGNTIYF
cdr3_length: 16
j_call: TRBJ1-3
d_call: .
clone_size: .
v_call: TRBV7-9

cdr3_nt: TGTGCCAGCACTGGGGGCCGCACCTACGAGCAGTACTTC
cdr3_aa: CASTGGRTYEQYF
cdr3_length: 13
j_call: TRBJ2-7
d_call: .
clone_size: .
v_call: TRBV28

cdr3_nt: TGTGCCAGCAGTTCTTTCGATACGCAGTATTTT
cdr3_aa: CASSSFDTQYF
cdr3_length: 11
j_call: TRBJ2-3
d_call: .
clone_size: .
v_call: TRBV12-3/TRBV12-4

cdr3_nt: TGTGCCAGCAGCTTGGATCCTAGCTTAGAAAGTGCGACCCAGTACTTC
cdr3_aa: CASSLDPSLESATQYF
cdr3_length: 16
j_call: TRBJ2-5
d_call: .
clone_size: .
v_call: TRBV5-4

cdr3_nt: TGTGCCAGCAGCCCTACCTACAATGAGCAGTTCTTC
cdr3_aa: CASSPTYNEQFF
cdr3_length: 12
j_call: TRBJ2-1
d_call: .
clone_size: .
v_call: TRBV5-6

cdr3_nt: TGTGCCAGCTCACCGGGGGGGTATGGCTACACCTTC
cdr3_aa: CASSPGGYGYTF
cdr3_length: 12
j_call: TRBJ1-2
d_call: .
clone_size: .
v_call: TRBV18

cdr3_nt: TGCGCCAGCAGCCCGTGGACAGATAACTATGGCTACACCTTC
cdr3_aa: CASSPWTDNYGYTF
cdr3_length: 14
j_call: TRBJ1-2
d_call: .
clone_size: .
v_call: TRBV5-1

cdr3_nt: TGTGCCAGCAGCCGGGAGGGTAGCCCCTCTACCGGGGAGCTGTTTTTT
cdr3_aa: CASSREGSPSTGELFF
cdr3_length: 16
j_call: TRBJ2-2
d_call: TRBD2
clone_size: .
v_call: TRBV7-3

cdr3_nt: TGTGCCAGTAGTTCCCGGACAGGGGGGACTGAAGCTTTCTTT
cdr3_aa: CASSSRTGGTEAFF
cdr3_length: 14
j_call: TRBJ1-1
d_call: TRBD1
clone_size: .
v_call: TRBV19

cdr3_nt: TGTGCCAGCAGCTTGGCCGGGAACTATGGCTACACCTTC
cdr3_aa: CASSLAGNYGYTF
cdr3_length: 13
j_call: TRBJ1-2
d_call: .
clone_size: .
v_call: TRBV5-4

cdr3_nt: TGTGCCAGCACCCCCGGGGCGGGGGGGCGCGTGACCCAGTACTTC
cdr3_aa: CASTPGAGGRVTQYF
cdr3_length: 15
j_call: TRBJ2-5
d_call: TRBD2
clone_size: .
v_call: TRBV25-1

cdr3_nt: TGTGCCAGCAGTTCCAGGGGACAGCCCCAGCATTTT
cdr3_aa: CASSSRGQPQHF
cdr3_length: 12
j_call: TRBJ1-5
d_call: .
clone_size: once
v_call: TRBV6-2/TRBV6-3

cdr3_nt: TGTGCCATCAGTCAGTCAGGGACAGGCGGGGGAGATACGCAGTATTTT
cdr3_aa: CAISQSGTGGGDTQYF
cdr3_length: 16
j_call: TRBJ2-3
d_call: .
clone_size: .
v_call: TRBV10-3

cdr3_nt: TGTGCCAGCAGCCTTCCCCTGCGGAATGGCTACACCTTC
cdr3_aa: CASSLPLRNGYTF
cdr3_length: 13
j_call: TRBJ1-2
d_call: .
clone_size: .
v_call: TRBV28

cdr3_nt: TGTGCCAGCAGGGTCGGTAACACTGAAGCTTTCTTT
cdr3_aa: CASRVGNTEAFF
cdr3_length: 12
j_call: TRBJ1-1
d_call: .
clone_size: .
v_call: TRBV2

cdr3_nt: TGTGCCAGCATAGACAAAGGAAGCGGGGGGGTGTACAATGAGCAGTTCTTC
cdr3_aa: CASIDKGSGGVYNEQFF
cdr3_length: 17
j_call: TRBJ2-1
d_call: TRBD2
clone_size: .
v_call: TRBV5-4

cdr3_nt: TGCAGCGTAAACCACCCGGGGGGGAGCTCCTACGAGCAGTACTTC
cdr3_aa: CSVNHPGGSSYEQYF
cdr3_length: 15
j_call: TRBJ2-7
d_call: TRBD2
clone_size: once
v_call: TRBV29-1

cdr3_nt: TGTGCCAGCAGCTCCCATAGTACTAGCTCCTACGAGCAGTACTTC
cdr3_aa: CASSSHSTSSYEQYF
cdr3_length: 15
j_call: TRBJ2-7
d_call: .
clone_size: .
v_call: TRBV7-8

cdr3_nt: TGTGCCAGTAGTAATTCAGGGAACAATCAGCCCCAGCATTTT
cdr3_aa: CASSNSGNNQPQHF
cdr3_length: 14
j_call: TRBJ1-5
d_call: .
clone_size: .
v_call: TRBV19

cdr3_nt: TGCGCCAGCAGCTTAGGACAGGGCACCGGGGAGCTGTTTTTT
cdr3_aa: CASSLGQGTGELFF
cdr3_length: 14
j_call: TRBJ2-2
d_call: TRBD1
clone_size: .
v_call: TRBV4-1

cdr3_nt: TGTGCCAGCAGTCCAGGGCTGAACACCGGGGAGCTGTTTTTT
cdr3_aa: CASSPGLNTGELFF
cdr3_length: 14
j_call: TRBJ2-2
d_call: .
clone_size: .
v_call: TRBV27

cdr3_nt: TGTGCCAGCAGTTTGGAGCAGGGGGCTAGGAACGAGCAGTACTTC
cdr3_aa: CASSLEQGARNEQYF
cdr3_length: 15
j_call: TRBJ2-7
d_call: TRBD1
clone_size: .
v_call: TRBV28